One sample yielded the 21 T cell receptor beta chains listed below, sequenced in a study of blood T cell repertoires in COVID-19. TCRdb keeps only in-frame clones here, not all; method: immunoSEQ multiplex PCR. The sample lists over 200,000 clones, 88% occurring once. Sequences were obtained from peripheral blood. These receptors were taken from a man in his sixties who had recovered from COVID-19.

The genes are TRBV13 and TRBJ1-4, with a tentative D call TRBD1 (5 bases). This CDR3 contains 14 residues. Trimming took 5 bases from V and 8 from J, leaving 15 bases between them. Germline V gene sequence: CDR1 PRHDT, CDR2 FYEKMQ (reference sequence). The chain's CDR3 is CASSPWGDKEKLFF. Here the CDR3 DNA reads TGTGCCAGCAGCCCATGGGGGGATAAAGAAAAACTGTTTTTT. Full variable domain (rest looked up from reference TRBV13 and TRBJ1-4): AAGVIQSPRHLIKEKRETATLKCYPIPRHDTVYWYQQGPGQDPQFLISFYEKMQSDKGSIPDRFSAQQFSDYHSELNMSSLELGDSALYFCASSPWGDKEKLFFGSGTQLSVL.

CDR3 loop: CASSLADTAYEQYF. The CDR3 DNA sequence: TGTGCCAGCAGCTTAGCCGACACAGCCTACGAGCAGTACTTC. The chain recombines TRBV7-2 with TRBJ2-7; D not resolved. The CDR3 covers 14 residues. Germline CDR1 SGHTA, CDR2 FQGNSA. The ends were cut back, 0 bases at V and 2 bases at J, with 8 bases in the middle.

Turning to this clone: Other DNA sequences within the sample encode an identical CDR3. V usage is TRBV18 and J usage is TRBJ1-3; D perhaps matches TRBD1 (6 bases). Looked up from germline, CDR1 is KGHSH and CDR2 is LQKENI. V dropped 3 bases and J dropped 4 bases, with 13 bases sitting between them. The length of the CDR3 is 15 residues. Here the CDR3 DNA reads TGTGCCAGCTCACCCCAGACAGGAGCCGGAAACACCATATATTTT. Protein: CASSPQTGAGNTIYF. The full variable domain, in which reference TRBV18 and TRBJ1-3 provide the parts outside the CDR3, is NAGVMQNPRHLVRRRGQEARLRCSPMKGHSHVYWYRQLPEEGLKFMVYLQKENIIDESGMPKERFSAEFPKEGPSILRIQQVVRGDSAAYFCASSPQTGAGNTIYFGEGSWLTVV.

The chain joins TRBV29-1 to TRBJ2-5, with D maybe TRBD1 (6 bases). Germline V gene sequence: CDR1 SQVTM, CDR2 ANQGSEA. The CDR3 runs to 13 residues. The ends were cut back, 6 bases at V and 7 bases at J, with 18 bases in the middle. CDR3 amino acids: CSVSQQGRGTQYF. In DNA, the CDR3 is TGCAGCGTATCACAGCAGGGGCGCGGGACCCAGTACTTC.

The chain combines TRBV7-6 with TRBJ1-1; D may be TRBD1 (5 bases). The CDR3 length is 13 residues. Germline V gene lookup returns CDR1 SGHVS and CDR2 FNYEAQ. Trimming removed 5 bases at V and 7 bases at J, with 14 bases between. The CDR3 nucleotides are TGTGCCAGCAGCCTACCCTCCAGGGATGAAGCTTTCTTT. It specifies CASSLPSRDEAFF.

The CDR3 DNA is TGTGCCAGCAGCCAAGCCACCGGCACGGGACCCCTCCACTTT. Translating it yields CASSQATGTGPLHF. The chain has TRBV4-2 and TRBJ1-6; D unclear. CDR3 length: 14 residues. V was cut by 1 base and J by 12 bases, with 13 bases left in between. Looked up from germline, CDR1 is LGHNA and CDR2 is YNFKEQ.

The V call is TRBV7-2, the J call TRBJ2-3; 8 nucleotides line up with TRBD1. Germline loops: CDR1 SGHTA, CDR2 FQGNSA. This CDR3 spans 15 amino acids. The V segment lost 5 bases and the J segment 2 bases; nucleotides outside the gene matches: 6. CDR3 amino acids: CASSRDRRNTDTQYF. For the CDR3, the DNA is TGTGCCAGCAGCCGGGACAGGAGGAACACAGATACGCAGTATTTT.

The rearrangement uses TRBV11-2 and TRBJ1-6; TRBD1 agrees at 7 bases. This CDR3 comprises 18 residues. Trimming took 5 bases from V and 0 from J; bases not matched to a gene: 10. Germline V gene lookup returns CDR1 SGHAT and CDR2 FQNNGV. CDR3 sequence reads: CASSPDRQKSSYNSPLHF. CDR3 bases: TGTGCCAGCAGCCCGGACAGGCAAAAGAGCTCCTATAATTCACCCCTCCACTTT.

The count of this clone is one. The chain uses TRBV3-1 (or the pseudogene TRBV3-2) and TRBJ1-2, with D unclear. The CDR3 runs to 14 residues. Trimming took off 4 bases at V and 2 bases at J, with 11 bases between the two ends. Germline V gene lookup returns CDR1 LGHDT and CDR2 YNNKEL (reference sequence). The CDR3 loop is CASSPLASNYGYTF. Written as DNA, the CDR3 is TGTGCCAGCAGCCCCCTCGCAAGCAACTATGGCTACACCTTC.

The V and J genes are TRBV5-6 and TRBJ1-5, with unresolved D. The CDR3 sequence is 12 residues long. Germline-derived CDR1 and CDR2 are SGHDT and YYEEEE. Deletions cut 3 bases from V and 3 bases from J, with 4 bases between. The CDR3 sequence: CASSSYNQPQHF. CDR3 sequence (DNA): TGTGCCAGCAGCTCCTACAATCAGCCCCAGCATTTT.

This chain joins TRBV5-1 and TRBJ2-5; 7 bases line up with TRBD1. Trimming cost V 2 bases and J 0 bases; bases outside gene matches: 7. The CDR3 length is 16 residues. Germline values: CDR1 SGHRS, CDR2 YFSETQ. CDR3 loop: CASSLTGALDQETQYF. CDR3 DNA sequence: TGCGCCAGCAGCTTAACAGGGGCCTTAGACCAAGAGACCCAGTACTTC.

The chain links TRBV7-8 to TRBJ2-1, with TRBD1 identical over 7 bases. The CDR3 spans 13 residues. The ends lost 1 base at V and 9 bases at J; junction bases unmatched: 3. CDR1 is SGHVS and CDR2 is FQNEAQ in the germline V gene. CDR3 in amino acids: CASSLGQGLEQFF. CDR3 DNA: TGTGCCAGCAGCTTAGGACAGGGTCTTGAGCAGTTCTTC.

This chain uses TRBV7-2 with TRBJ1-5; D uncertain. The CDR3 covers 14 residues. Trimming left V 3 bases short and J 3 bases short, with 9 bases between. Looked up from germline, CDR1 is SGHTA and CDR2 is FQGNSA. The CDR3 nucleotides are TGTGCCAGCAGCTTTTCGGGTAACAATCAGCCCCAGCATTTT. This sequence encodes CASSFSGNNQPQHF.

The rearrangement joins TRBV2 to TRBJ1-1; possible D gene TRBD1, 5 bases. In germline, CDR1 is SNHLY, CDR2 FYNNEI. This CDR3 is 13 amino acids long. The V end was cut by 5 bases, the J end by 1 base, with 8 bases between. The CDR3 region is CASSYQGNTEAFF. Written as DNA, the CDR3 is TGTGCCAGCAGTTACCAGGGGAACACTGAAGCTTTCTTT.

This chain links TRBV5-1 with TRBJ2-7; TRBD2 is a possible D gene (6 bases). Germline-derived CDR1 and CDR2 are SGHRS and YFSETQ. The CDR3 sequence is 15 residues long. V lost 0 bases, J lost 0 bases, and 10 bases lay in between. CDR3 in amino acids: CASSLVASDSYEQYF. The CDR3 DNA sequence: TGCGCCAGCAGCTTGGTCGCTAGCGACTCCTACGAGCAGTACTTC.

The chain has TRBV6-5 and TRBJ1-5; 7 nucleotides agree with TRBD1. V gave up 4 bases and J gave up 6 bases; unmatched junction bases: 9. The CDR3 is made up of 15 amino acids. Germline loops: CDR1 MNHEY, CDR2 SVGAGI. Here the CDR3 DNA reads TGTGCCAGCAGTTCTACGACAGGGATCGTTCAGCCCCAGCATTTT. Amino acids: CASSSTTGIVQPQHF.

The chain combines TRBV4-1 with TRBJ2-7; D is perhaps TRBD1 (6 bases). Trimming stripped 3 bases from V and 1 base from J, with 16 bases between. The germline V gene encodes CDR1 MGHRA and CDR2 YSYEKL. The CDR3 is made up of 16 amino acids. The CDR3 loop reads CASSQTKGHGSYEQYF. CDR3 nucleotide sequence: TGCGCCAGCAGCCAGACGAAGGGACACGGGTCCTACGAGCAGTACTTC.

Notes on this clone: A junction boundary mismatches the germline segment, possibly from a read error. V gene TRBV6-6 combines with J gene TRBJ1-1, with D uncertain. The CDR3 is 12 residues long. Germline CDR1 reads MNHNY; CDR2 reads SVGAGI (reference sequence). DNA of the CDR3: TGTGCCAGCAGCAACCCCCGGGAACCGTCTGGGTTT. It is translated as CASSNPREPSGF.

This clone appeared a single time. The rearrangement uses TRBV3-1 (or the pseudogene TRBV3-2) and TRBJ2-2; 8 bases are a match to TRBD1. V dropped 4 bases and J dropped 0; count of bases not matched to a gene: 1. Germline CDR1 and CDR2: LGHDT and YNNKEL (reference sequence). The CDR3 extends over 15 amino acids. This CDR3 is CASSRRGPNTGELFF. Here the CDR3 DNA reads TGTGCCAGCAGCCGCAGGGGGCCGAACACCGGGGAGCTGTTTTTT.

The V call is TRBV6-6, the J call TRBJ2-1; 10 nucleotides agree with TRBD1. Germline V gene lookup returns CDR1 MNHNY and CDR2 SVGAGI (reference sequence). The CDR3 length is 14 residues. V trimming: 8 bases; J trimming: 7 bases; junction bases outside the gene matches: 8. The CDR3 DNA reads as TGTGCCAGCCGCGTGAGGGACAGGGGAAATGAGCAGTTCTTC. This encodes CASRVRDRGNEQFF.

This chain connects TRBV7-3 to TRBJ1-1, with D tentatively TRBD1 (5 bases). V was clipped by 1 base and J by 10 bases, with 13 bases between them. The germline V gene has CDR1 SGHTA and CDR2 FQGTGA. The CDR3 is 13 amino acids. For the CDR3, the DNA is TGTGCCAGCAGCTTAAATCGGCAGGGCCGAGCTTTCTTT. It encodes CASSLNRQGRAFF.